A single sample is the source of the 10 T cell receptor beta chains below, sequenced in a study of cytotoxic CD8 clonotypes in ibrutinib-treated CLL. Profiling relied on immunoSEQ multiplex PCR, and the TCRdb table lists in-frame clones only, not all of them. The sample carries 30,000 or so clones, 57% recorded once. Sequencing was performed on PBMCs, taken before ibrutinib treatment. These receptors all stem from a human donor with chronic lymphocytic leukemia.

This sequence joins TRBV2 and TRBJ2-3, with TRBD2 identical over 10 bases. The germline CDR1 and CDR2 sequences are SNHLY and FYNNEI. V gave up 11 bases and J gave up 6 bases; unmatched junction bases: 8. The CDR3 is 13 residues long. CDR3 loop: CAGTSAAGDTQYF. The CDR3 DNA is TGTGCCGGGACTAGCGCCGCCGGGGATACGCAGTATTTT.

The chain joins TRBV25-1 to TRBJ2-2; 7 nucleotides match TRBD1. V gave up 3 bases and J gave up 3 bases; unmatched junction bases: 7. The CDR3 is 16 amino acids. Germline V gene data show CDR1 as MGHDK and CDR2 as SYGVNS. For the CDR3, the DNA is TGTGCCAGCAGTGATCTAAAGACAGGGTACACCGGGGAGCTGTTTTTT. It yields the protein CASSDLKTGYTGELFF.

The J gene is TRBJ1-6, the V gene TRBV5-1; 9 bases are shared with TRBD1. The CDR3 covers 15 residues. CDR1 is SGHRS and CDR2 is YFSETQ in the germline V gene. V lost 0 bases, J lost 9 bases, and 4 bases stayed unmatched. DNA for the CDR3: TGCGCCAGCAGCTTGGGACAGGGGGACGGTTCACCCCTCCACTTT. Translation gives CASSLGQGDGSPLHF.

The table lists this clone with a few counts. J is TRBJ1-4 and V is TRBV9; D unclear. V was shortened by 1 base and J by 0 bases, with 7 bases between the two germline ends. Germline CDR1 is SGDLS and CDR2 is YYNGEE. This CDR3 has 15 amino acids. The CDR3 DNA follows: TGTGCCAGCAGCGTAAACGTTGCAACTAATGAAAAACTGTTTTTT. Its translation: CASSVNVATNEKLFF.

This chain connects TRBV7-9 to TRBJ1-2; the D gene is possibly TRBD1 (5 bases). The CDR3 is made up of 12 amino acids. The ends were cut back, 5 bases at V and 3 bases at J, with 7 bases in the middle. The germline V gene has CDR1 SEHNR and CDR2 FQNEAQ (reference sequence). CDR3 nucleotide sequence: TGTGCCAGCAGCCTGACAGACTATGGCTACACCTTC. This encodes CASSLTDYGYTF. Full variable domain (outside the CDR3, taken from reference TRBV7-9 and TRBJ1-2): DTGVSQNPRHKITKRGQNVTFRCDPISEHNRLYWYRQTLGQGPEFLTYFQNEAQLEKSRLLSDRFSAERPKGSFSTLEIQRTEQGDSAMYLCASSLTDYGYTFGSGTRLTVV.

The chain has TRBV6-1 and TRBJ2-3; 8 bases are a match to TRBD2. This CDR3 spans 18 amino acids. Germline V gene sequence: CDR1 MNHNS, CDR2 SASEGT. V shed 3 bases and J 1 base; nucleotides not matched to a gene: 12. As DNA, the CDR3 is TGTGCCAGCAGTGATTCAGGACTAGCCGTCCGGGGCACAGATACGCAGTATTTT. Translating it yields CASSDSGLAVRGTDTQYF.

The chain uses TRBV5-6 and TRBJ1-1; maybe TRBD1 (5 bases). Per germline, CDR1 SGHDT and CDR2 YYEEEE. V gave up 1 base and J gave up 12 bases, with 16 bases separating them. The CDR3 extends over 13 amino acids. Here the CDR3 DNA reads TGTGCCAGCAGCTTGTTCCGGGGCCCAAGAACTTTCTTT. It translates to CASSLFRGPRTFF. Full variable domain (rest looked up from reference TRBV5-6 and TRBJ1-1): DAGVTQSPTHLIKTRGQQVTLRCSPKSGHDTVSWYQQALGQGPQFIFQYYEEEERQRGNFPDRFSGHQFPNYSSELNVNALLLGDSALYLCASSLFRGPRTFFGQGTRLTVV.

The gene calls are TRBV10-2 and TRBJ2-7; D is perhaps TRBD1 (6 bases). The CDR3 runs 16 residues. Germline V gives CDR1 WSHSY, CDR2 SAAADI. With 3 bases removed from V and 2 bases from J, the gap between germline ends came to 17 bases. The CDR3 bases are TGCGCCAGCAGTGATAACAGGGCCATAAGGGCCTACGAGCAGTACTTC. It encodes CASSDNRAIRAYEQYF.

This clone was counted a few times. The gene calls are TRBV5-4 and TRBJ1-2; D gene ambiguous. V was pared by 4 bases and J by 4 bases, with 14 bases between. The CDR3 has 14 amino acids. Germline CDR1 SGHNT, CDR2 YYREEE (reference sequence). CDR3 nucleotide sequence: TGTGCCAGCAGCCCTTCCTTCGGTGGCTATGGCTACACCTTC. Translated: CASSPSFGGYGYTF.

The CDR3 here is CASSQVQGGKNNEQFF. CDR3 coding DNA: TGCGCCAGCAGCCAAGTGCAGGGGGGCAAGAACAATGAGCAGTTCTTC. The chain is built from TRBV4-1 and TRBJ2-1, with D tentatively TRBD1 (7 bases). The CDR3 is 16 residues long. Germline loops: CDR1 MGHRA, CDR2 YSYEKL. Between the trimmed V and J ends, which lost 1 base and 5 bases, there was a span of 15 bases.